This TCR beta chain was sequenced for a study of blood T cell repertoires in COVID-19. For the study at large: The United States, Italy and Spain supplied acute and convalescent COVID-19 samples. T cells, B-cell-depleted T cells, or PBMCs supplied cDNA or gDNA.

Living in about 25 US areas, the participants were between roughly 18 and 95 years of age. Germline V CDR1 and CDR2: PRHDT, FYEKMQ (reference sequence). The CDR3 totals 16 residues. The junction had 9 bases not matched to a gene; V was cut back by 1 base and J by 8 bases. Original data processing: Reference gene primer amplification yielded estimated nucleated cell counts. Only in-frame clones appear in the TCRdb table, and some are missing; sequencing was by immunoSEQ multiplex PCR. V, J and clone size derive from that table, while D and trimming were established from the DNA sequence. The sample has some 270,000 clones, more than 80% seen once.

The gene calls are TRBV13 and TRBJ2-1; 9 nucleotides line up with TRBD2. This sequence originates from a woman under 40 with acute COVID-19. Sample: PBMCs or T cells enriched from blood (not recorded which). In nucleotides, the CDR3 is TGTGCCAGCAGCTTAGTGTTGGCGGGAGGGCCTGATGAGCAGTTCTTC. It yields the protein CASSLVLAGGPDEQFF.